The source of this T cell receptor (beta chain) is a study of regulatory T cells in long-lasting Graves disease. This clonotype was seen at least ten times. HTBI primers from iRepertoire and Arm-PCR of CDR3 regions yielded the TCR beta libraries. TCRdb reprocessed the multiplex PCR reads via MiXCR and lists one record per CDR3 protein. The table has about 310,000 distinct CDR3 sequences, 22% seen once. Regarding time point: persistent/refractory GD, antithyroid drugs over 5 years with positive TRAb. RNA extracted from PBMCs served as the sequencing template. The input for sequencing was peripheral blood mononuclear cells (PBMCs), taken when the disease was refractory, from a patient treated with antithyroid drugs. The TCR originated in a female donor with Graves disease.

The CDR3 sequence is CASSLMTYEQYF. The CDR3 region has the DNA TGTGCCAGCAGTTTGATGACCTACGAGCAGTACTTC. The chain couples TRBV28 to TRBJ2-7; unclear D gene. V was shortened by 3 bases and J by 2 bases, with 5 bases between the two germline ends. The CDR3 loop spans 12 amino acids. Looked up from germline, CDR1 is MDHEN and CDR2 is SYDVKM. Variable domain in full (rest from reference TRBV28 and TRBJ2-7): DVKVTQSSRYLVKRTGEKVFLECVQDMDHENMFWYRQDPGLGLRLIYFSYDVKMKEKGDIPEGYSVSREKKERFSLILESASTNQTSMYLCASSLMTYEQYFGPGTRLTVT.